What follows is one T cell receptor beta chain and its context. Its antigen remains unidentified. Within one base of it there is no much larger clone, and no base qualities were kept. Donors were approximately 42 systemically healthy Caucasian individuals from Russia aged 6 to 90 years. Ten milliliters of peripheral blood were drawn from each donor into EDTA-treated Vacutainer tubes. Ficoll-Paque density-gradient centrifugation was used to isolate PBMCs, with at least 7 million per sample. Total RNA, at least 5 micrograms per sample, was extracted from PBMCs with Trizol reagent. For every donor, an aliquot of PBMCs went through flow cytometry to measure the percentages of naive CD45RAhigh/CD27high T cells. This sample was included in a study of blood T cells in healthy people across ages (dated by TCRdb to between 2015 and 2017). General notes on the study: In model experiments, template switching captured roughly one uniquely barcoded TCR beta cDNA molecule for every two T cells. To track age-related changes in TCR beta repertoire diversity, the study relied on deep sequencing normalized with unique cDNA molecular identifiers. The donors were divided into four age groups: young (average around 17 years), middle-aged (about 41), aged (about 56) and long-lived (about 79). For two donors (one aged 18 to 30 and one aged 80 or older), the study analyzed two additional independent replicas of 1 million unique cDNA reads from the same blood draw.

Receptor libraries were prepared by 5' RACE. Sequencing took place on an Illumina HiSeq 2500. A second 7 to 11 cycle PCR used a sample-barcoded 5' primer and a J-beta primer mix. A template-switch 5' adaptor carrying 12 random nucleotides introduced a unique molecular identifier onto each TCR beta cDNA molecule. Each sample yielded at least 2.5 million CDR3-containing paired-end reads. First-strand cDNA was synthesized from all RNA with the Mint cDNA synthesis kit, primed by a TRBC-specific oligonucleotide. All cDNA was treated with uracil-DNA glycosylase and then went through a first 18-cycle PCR with the universal primers M1SS and BC2_uni_R. Concerning the study's data processing: For normalization, 1 million high-quality reads, each with a distinct molecular identifier, were randomly selected from each sample. Reads with shared molecular identifiers were discarded instead of being binned into consensus sequences. MiTCR, run with a Q25 quality threshold and the strictest error-elimination algorithm, handled CDR3 identification, clonotype clustering and error correction. A nonparametric unseen species model with Euler transformation was used to estimate a lower bound on total TCR beta diversity. TCRdb reworked the public reads: Q25 trimming with fastp, MiXCR clone assembly, productive beta chains retained. When rows share a CDR3 protein, they turn into one entry using the most common DNA and genes. The V and J calls here are based on TCRdb, not the publication. The sample contains approximately 490,000 distinct CDR3 sequences, approximately 25% of them found a single time. Jointly, the top ten make up roughly 9% of the sample.

The paper's findings and limits, for the study overall: Conclusive comparison of naive and antigen-experienced compartments was prevented by the profiling of bulk unsorted PBMCs. There was a strong correlation between observed TCR beta diversity and the percentage of naive T cells measured by flow cytometry. Observed TCR beta diversity per million T cells fell roughly linearly with age, and a significant reduction was already apparent by age approximately 40. Estimates of total diversity based on one million sequenced T cells were considered lower bounds and underestimates. Compared with the aged group, the long-lived group had more naive CD4+ T cells, fewer expanded clones and increased TCR diversity, a pattern suggesting age selection. Because the CMV infection status of the donors was unknown, age-related changes in expanded clonotypes may potentially have been confounded.

A further study also used this sample, focusing on T cells of mothers and their children. The second study, in turn, reports: Nine systemically healthy Caucasian individuals served as donors, namely three mothers together with their six children. cDNA synthesis used all of the extracted RNA, with about 1.5 ug of RNA in each 15 ul reaction. Sample barcodes and 2-4 random nucleotides were added via the M1S primer in the second PCR. More than 8 million TCR beta CDR3 reads were obtained from each mother, and about 3 million reads were obtained from each child. Thymic selection shapes the output of TCR recombination in a similar way in related and unrelated pairs, and inherited differences have a minor effect. Related mother-child pairs always showed normalized repertoire overlap that was slightly higher than in unrelated mother-child pairs, though the difference was never significant. With a sensitivity of approximately 100 clones per million clonotypes, no persistent microchimeric T cell clones were detected. In the study, deep NGS was used to compare the TCR beta repertoires of mothers and children, and features distinguishing related mother-child pairs from unrelated individuals were sought. Mothers averaged roughly 40 +/- 4 years of age and children averaged around 11 +/- 4 years. After adapters were ligated using NEBNext reagents, the libraries underwent 100+100 nt paired-end sequencing on an Illumina HiSeq 2000. To prevent cross-contamination, the mother and child libraries were prepared one month apart and sequenced in separate runs. Each donor had between about 500,000 and 2,100,000 distinct TCR beta clonotypes identified. Naive TCR beta clonotypes were estimated from low-frequency clonotypes matched to each donor's FACS-determined naive share, without sorting.

This sequence originates from a boy younger than 18 in good health. The sequenced material came from blood.

The DNA sequence is given as TGTGCCAGCAGCGGCTCAGGTTGGGCTAACTATGGCTACACCTTC. Its translation is CASSGSGWANYGYTF. This sequence uses TRBV25-1 and TRBJ1-2; the D gene assignment is ambiguous. CDR3 length: 15 amino acids, cysteine to phenylalanine. The DNA shown is the 45-base CDR3, in frame from base 1. At the junction V is shortened by 6 bases and J by 0 bases, with 14 bases in between. CDR1 and CDR2 are read off the germline V gene as MGHDK and SYGVNS.